Described below is a single T cell receptor beta chain sequence and its context. The antigen it recognizes is unknown. Base qualities are not provided; no much larger clone lies one nucleotide away. The data derive from a study of identical twins (TCRdb year 2016). Study-wide context: To test whether fetal clonotypes persist, the study used deep sequencing on TCR alpha and beta repertoires from monozygotic twins, unrelated adults of various ages, and cord blood. To rule out contamination, the twin experiments were replicated at different times with different library preparation protocols. What the work shows at the level of the full study, not this receptor alone: Out-of-frame TCR alpha sharing in monozygotic twins was systematically underestimated by recombination models, whereas sharing between unrelated individuals was in agreement with the recombination models. Abundant cord blood beta clonotypes had fewer insertions, young adult naive repertoires showed a similar but weaker trend, and memory repertoires showed no such trend. A weaker excess of twin sharing was found in beta out-of-frame sequences because the signal-to-noise ratio was lowered by fewer shared sequences. Invariant T cells such as MAIT and iNKT could partly confound zero-insertion analyses, though diverse VJ usage argued against this for most clonotypes. Compared with coincidental sharing between unrelated individuals, an excess of low generation-probability sequences was observed among out-of-frame TCR alpha sequences shared between twins. Because the same donors could not be followed over many years, the conclusions relied on cross-sectional statistical analysis.

Every donor in the study was a healthy Caucasian. The twin cohort consisted of three pairs of female monozygotic twins, all aged about 18 to 29 years. Positive isolation kits from Invitrogen were used to isolate the CD4+ and CD8+ T cell populations. The method behind the library was 5' RACE. For sequencing, an Illumina HiSeq 2000 was employed. Template switching added a universal primer binding site, and the final cDNA carried a unique molecular identifier that allowed TCR cDNA molecules to be counted accurately. Specific primers in the conserved constant-segment region were used to synthesize first-strand cDNA for TCR alpha and beta chains. To control for contamination, every cDNA library carried two barcodes: a SMART-Mk sample barcode plus Illumina barcodes. TruSeq adapter sequences, together with Illumina sample barcodes, were added in two successive PCR steps. TCR alpha and beta cDNA libraries were sequenced on the Illumina HiSeq platform with custom primers. The published analysis was carried out like this. MiGEC was used to process raw reads and extract unique molecular identifiers, and MiXCR was used to find CDR3 positions. For each individual, recombination models were inferred using an EM algorithm with the repgenHMM and IGoR tools. Shared clonotypes were analyzed with the tcR package in R, and sharing was normalized by the product of cloneset sizes. To study raw recombination without the effects of thymic and clonal selection, out-of-frame nonproductive sequences were analyzed. The public reads were reprocessed in TCRdb via fastp at Q25 and MiXCR, keeping in-frame beta chains. CDR3 protein duplicates are merged, each entry listing the most common genes and DNA. These V and J calls originate from TCRdb's pipeline instead of the authors' own analysis. The sample includes 510,000 or so distinct CDR3 sequences, with nearly 15% observed a single time. The biggest ten clones account for about 0.47% of the sample.

At the junction V is shortened by 9 bases and J by 12 bases, with 9 bases in between. Including cysteine and phenylalanine, the CDR3 has 9 amino acids. The retained sequence is limited to the CDR3, 27 bases, with the frame set at the first base. For CDR1 and CDR2, the germline V gene lists MNHNS and SASEGT. This same sample was also taken into another study, of yellow fever vaccine responses in identical twins. The second investigation adds: According to the authors, in identical twins the way T cells responded to vaccination appeared partly convergent and partly personalized. Focusing on identical twins, the study followed the T cell clones that responded to the vaccine, and did so with precision.

The rearranged segments are TRBV6-1 and TRBJ1-5; no D gene can be assigned with confidence. This sequence was found in a woman between 18 and 29 years old in good health. The sequenced sample was CD4+ T cells sorted from blood. Here is the DNA: TGTGCCAGTGGATGGGTCCAGCATTTT. Its translation is CASGWVQHF.